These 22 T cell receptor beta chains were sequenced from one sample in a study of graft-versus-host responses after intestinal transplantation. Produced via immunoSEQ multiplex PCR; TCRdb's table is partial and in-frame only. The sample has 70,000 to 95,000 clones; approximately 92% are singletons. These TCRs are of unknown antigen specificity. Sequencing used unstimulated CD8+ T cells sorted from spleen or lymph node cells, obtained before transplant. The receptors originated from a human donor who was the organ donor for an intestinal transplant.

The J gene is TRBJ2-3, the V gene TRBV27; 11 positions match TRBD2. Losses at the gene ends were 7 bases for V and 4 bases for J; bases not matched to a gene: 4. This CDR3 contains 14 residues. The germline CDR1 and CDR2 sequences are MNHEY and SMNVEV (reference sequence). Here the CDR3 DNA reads TGTGCCAGCAAACTAGCGGGAGTCTCAGATACGCAGTATTTT. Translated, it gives CASKLAGVSDTQYF.

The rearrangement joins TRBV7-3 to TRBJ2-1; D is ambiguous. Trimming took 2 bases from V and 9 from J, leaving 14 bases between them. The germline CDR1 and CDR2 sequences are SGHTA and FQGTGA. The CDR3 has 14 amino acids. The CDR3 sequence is CASSLVGSSSEQFF. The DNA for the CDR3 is TGTGCCAGCAGCTTAGTTGGTAGCTCCAGTGAGCAGTTCTTC.

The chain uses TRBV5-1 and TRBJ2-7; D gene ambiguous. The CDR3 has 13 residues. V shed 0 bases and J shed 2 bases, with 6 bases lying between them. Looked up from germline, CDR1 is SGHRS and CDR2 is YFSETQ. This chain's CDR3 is CASSLAGTYEQYF. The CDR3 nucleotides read TGCGCCAGCAGCTTGGCAGGCACCTACGAGCAGTACTTC.

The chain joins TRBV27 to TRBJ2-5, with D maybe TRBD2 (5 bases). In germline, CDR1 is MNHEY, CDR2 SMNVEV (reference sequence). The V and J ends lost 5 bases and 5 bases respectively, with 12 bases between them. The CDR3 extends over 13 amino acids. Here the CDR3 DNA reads TGTGCCAGCAGTAGTACTAGTTTCGAGACCCAGTACTTC. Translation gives CASSSTSFETQYF.

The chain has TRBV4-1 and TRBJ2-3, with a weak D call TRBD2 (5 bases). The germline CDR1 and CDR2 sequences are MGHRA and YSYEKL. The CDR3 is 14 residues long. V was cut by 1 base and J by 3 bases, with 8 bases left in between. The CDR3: CASSQVASTDTQYF. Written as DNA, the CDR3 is TGCGCCAGCAGCCAAGTAGCGAGTACAGATACGCAGTATTTT.

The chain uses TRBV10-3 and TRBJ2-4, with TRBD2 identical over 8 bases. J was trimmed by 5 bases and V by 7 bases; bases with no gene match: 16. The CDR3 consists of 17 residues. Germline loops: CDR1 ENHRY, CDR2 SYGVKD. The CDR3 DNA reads TGTGCCATCACCGTACCCCCCGGGCGGGAGGAGGAAAACATTCAGTACTTC. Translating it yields CAITVPPGREEENIQYF.

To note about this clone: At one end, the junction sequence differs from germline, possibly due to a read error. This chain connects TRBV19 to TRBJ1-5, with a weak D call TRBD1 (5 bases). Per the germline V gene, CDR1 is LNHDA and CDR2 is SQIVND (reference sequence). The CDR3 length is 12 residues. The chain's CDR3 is CASRGLEQPQHF. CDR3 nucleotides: TGTGCAAGTAGGGGTCTGGAGCAGCCCCAGCATTTT.

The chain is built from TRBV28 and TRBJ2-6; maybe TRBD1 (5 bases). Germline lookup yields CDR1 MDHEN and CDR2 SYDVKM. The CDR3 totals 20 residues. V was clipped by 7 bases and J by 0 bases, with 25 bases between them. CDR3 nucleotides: TGTGCCAGCACCCTACCCCCCTGGGGCAGACCTTACTCTGGGGCCAACGTCCTGACTTTC. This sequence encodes CASTLPPWGRPYSGANVLTF.

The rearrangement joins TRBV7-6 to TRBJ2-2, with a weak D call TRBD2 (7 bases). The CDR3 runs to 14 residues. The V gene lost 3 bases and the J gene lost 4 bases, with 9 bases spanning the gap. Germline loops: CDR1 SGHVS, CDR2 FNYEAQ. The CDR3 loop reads CASSFGGPTGELFF. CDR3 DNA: TGTGCCAGCAGCTTCGGGGGGCCCACCGGGGAGCTGTTTTTT.

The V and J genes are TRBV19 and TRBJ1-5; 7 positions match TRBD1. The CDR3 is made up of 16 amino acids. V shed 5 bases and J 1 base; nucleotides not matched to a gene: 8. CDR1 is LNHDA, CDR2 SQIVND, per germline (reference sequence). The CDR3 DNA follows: TGTGCCAGTAGTGGGCGGGACAGAGAAAGCAATCAGCCCCAGCATTTT. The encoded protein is CASSGRDRESNQPQHF.

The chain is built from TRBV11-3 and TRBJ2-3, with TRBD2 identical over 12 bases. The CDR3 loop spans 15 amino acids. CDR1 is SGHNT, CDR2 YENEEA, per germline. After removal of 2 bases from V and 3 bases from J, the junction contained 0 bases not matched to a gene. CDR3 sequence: CASSLLAGGTDTQYF. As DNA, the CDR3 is TGTGCCAGCAGCTTACTAGCGGGGGGGACAGATACGCAGTATTTT.

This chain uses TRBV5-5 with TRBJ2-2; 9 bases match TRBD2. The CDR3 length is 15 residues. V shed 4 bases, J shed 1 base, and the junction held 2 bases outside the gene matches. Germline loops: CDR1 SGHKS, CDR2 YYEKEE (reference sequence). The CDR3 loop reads CASSRTSVNTGELFF. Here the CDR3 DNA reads TGTGCCAGCAGCAGGACTAGCGTGAACACCGGGGAGCTGTTTTTT.

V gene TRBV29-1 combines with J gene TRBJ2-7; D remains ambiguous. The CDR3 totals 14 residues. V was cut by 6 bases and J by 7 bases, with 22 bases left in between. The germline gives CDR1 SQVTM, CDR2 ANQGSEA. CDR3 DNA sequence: TGCAGCGTCTTCCTAGAAATTGGTCGAGGAGAGCAGTACTTC. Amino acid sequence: CSVFLEIGRGEQYF.

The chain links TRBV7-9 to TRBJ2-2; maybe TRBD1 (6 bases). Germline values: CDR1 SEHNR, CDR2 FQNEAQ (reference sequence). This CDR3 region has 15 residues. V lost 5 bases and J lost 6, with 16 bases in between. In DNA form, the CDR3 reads TGTGCCAGCAGCGAAGAGACGTGGGGGCCCGGGGAGCTGTTTTTT. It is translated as CASSEETWGPGELFF. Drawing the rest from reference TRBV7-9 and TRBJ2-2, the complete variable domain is DTGVSQNPRHKITKRGQNVTFRCDPISEHNRLYWYRQTLGQGPEFLTYFQNEAQLEKSRLLSDRFSAERPKGSFSTLEIQRTEQGDSAMYLCASSEETWGPGELFFGEGSRLTVL.

CDR3 DNA sequence: TGTGCCAGCAGCGACAGGGGATCGCAGTATTTT. Translated: CASSDRGSQYF. The chain recombines TRBV28 with TRBJ2-3; 8 bases fit TRBD1. Trimming removed 6 bases from V and 10 bases from J; junction bases left unmatched: 3. This CDR3 has 11 amino acids. The germline CDR1 and CDR2 sequences are MDHEN and SYDVKM.

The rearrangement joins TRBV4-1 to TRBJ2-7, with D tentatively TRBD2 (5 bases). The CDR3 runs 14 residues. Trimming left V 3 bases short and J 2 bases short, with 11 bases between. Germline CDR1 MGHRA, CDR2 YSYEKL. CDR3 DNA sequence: TGCGCCAGCAGCCAGGACTTTTCCGCCTACGAGCAGTACTTC. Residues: CASSQDFSAYEQYF.

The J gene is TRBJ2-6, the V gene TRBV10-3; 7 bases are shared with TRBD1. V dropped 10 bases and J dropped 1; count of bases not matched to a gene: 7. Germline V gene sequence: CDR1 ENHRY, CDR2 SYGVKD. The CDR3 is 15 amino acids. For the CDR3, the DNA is TGTGCCACCGGGACAGATCCGTCTGGGGCCAACGTCCTGACTTTC. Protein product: CATGTDPSGANVLTF.

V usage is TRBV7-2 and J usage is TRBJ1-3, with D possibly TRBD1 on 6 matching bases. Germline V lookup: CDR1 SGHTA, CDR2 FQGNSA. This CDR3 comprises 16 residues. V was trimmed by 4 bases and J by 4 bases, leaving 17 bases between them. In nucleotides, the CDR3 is TGTGCCAGCAGCTCCCAAAGCGAGGGGGAAGGAAACACCATATATTTT. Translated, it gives CASSSQSEGEGNTIYF.

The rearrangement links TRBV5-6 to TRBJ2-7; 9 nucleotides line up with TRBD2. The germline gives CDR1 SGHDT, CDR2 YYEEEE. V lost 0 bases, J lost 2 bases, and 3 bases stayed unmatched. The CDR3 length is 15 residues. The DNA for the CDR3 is TGTGCCAGCAGCTTGGTGCGCGGGGGGGCCTACGAGCAGTACTTC. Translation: CASSLVRGGAYEQYF. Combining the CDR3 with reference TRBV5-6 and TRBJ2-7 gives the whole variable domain DAGVTQSPTHLIKTRGQQVTLRCSPKSGHDTVSWYQQALGQGPQFIFQYYEEEERQRGNFPDRFSGHQFPNYSSELNVNALLLGDSALYLCASSLVRGGAYEQYFGPGTRLTVT.

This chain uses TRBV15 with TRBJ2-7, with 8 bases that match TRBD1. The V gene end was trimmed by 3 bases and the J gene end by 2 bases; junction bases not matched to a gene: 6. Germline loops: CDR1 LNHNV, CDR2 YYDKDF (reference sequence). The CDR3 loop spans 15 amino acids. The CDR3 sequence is CATSRGQAETYEQYF. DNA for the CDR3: TGTGCCACCAGCAGGGGACAGGCGGAAACCTACGAGCAGTACTTC.

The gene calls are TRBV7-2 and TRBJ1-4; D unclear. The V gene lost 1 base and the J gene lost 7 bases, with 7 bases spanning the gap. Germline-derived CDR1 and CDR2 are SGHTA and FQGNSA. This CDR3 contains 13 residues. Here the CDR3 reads CASSLGLFEKLFF. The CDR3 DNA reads TGTGCCAGCAGCTTAGGGCTCTTTGAAAAACTGTTTTTT.

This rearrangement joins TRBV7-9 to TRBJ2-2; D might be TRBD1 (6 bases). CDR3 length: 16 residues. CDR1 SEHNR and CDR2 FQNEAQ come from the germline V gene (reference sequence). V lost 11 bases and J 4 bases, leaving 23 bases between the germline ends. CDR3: CAGRDRILSSTGELFF. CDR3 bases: TGTGCCGGGCGCGACAGGATTTTGTCGAGCACCGGGGAGCTGTTTTTT.